The T cell receptor (beta chain) described here comes from a study of immune evolution from preneoplasia to lung adenocarcinoma. Of note for this clone: A junction boundary mismatches the germline segment, possibly from a read error.

Here immunoSEQ multiplex PCR was the method, and the copy in TCRdb shows in-frame clones only, minus some. The sample consists of approximately 12,000 clones, roughly 90% of them appearing once. Germline CDR1 SGHNT, CDR2 YENEEA. The CDR3 has 17 amino acids. This sequence joins TRBV11-3 and TRBJ2-1; TRBD1 aligns across 8 bases. The TCR comes from a person aged 65-85 years with invasive lung adenocarcinoma. Sequenced: FFPE invasive lung adenocarcinoma tissue. DNA for the CDR3: TGTGCCAGTAGCTCCGACAGGGGACAGGACTCCTACAATGAGCAGTTCTTC. Its protein is CASSSDRGQDSYNEQFF.